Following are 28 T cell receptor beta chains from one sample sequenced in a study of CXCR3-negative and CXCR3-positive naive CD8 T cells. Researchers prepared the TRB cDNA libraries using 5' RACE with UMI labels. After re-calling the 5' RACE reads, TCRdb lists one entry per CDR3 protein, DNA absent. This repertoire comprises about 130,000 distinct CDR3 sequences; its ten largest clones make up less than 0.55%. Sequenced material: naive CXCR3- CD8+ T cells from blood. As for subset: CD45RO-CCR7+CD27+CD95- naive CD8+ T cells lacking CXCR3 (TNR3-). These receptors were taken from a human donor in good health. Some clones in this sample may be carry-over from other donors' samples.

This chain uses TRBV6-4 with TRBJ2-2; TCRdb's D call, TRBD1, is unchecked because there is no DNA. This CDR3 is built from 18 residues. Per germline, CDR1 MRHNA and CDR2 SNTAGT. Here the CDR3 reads CASSEGTGPGEPTGELFF.

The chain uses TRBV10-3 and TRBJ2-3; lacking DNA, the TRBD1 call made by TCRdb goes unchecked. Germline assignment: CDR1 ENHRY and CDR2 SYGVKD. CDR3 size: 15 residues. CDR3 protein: CAISEDSGGPDTQYF.

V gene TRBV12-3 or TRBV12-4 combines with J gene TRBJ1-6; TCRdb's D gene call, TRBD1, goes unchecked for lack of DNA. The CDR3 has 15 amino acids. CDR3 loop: CASSRDSDLNSPLHF.

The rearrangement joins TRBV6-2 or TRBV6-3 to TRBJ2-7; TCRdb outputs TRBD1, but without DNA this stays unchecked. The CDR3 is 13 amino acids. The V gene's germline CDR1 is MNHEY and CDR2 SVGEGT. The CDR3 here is CASAGGQTYEQYF.

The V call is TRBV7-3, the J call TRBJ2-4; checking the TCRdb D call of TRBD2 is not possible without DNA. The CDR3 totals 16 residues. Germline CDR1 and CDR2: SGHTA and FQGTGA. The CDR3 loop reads CASSLSLAGDENIQYF.

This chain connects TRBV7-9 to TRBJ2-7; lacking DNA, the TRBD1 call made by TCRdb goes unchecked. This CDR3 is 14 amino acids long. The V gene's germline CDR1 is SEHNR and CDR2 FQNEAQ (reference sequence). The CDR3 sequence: CASSLDDSNYEQYF.

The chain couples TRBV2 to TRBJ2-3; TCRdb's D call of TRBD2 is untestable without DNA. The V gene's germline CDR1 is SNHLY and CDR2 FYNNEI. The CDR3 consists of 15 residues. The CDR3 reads CASNILAGGVDTQYF.

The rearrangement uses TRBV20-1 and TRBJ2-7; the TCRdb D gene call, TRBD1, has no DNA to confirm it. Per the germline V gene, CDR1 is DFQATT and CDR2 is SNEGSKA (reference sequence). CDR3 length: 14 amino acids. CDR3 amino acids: CSASPPTEPYEQYF.

The CDR3: CASSLQAGDVNEQFF. This sequence joins TRBV7-3 and TRBJ2-1; the TRBD2 assignment by TCRdb is unverifiable without DNA. Per the germline V gene, CDR1 is SGHTA and CDR2 is FQGTGA. CDR3 size: 15 residues.

CDR3 loop: CASSQVEVPFSYEQYF. The genes are TRBV4-1 and TRBJ2-7; TCRdb reports TRBD2, a call that lacks DNA to check it against. The length of the CDR3 is 16 residues. Germline V gene data show CDR1 as MGHRA and CDR2 as YSYEKL.

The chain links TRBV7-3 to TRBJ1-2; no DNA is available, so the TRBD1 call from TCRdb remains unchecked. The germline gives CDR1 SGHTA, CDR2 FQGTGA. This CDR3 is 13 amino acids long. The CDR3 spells CASSLGGYYGYTF.

The CDR3 reads CASSVGAGEQYF. The rearrangement links TRBV9 to TRBJ2-7. Germline-derived CDR1 and CDR2 are SGDLS and YYNGEE. The CDR3 covers 12 residues.

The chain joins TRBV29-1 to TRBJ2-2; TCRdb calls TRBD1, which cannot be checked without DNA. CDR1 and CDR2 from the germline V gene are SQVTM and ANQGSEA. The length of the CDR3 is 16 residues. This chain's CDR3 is CSVSGGPYLNTGELFF.

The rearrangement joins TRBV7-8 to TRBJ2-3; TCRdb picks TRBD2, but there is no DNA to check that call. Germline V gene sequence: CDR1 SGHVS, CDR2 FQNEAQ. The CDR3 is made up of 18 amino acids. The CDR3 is CASSSTRLAGGPGDTQYF.

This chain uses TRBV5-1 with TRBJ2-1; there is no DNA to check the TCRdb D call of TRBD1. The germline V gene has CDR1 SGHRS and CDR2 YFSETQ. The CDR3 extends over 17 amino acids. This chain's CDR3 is CASSLSQGVGSYNEQFF.

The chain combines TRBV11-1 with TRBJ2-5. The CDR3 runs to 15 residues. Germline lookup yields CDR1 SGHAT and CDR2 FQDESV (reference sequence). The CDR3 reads CASSLADGTEETQYF.

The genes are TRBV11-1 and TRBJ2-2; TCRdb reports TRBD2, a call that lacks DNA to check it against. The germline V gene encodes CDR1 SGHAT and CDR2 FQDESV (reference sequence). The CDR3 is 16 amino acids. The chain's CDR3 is CASSPWTSGNTGELFF.

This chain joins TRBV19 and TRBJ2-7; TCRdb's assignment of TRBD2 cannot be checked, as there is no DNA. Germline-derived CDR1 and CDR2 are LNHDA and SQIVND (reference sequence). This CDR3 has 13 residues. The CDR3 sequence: CASSLRVGYEQYF.

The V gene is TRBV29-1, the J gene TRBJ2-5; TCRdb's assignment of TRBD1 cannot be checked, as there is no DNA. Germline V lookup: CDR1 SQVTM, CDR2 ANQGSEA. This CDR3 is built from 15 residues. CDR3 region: CSVEDLGDREETQYF. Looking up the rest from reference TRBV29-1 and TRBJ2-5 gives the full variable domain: SAVISQKPSRDICQRGTSLTIQCQVDSQVTMMFWYRQQPGQSLTLIATANQGSEATYESGFVIDKFPISRPNLTFSTLTVSNMSPEDSSIYLCSVEDLGDREETQYFGPGTRLLVL.

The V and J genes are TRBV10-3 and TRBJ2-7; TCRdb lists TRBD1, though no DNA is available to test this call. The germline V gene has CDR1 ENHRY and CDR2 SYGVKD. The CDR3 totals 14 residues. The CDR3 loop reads CAIRGGQTSYEQYF.

The CDR3 is CASSETRGHETQYF. The rearrangement uses TRBV5-5 and TRBJ2-5; TCRdb calls TRBD1, which cannot be checked without DNA. The V gene's germline CDR1 is SGHKS and CDR2 YYEKEE (reference sequence). The CDR3 has 14 residues. Filled out from reference TRBV5-5 and TRBJ2-5, the complete variable domain reads DAGVTQSPTHLIKTRGQQVTLRCSPISGHKSVSWYQQVLGQGPQFIFQYYEKEERGRGNFPDRFSARQFPNYSSELNVNALLLGDSALYLCASSETRGHETQYFGPGTRLLVL.

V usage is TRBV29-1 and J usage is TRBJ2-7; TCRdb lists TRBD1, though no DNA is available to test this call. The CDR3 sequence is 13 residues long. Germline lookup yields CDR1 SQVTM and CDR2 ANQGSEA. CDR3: CSVRPGGAYEQYF.

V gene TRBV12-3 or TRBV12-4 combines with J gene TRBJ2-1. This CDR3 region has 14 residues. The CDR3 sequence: CASSLDRPYNEQFF.

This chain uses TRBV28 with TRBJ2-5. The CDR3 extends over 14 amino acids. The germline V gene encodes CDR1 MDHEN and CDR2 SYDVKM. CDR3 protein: CASSASGVQETQYF.

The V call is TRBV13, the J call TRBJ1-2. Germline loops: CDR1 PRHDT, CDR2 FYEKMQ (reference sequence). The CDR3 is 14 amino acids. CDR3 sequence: CASSESTVTYGYTF.

The CDR3 loop is CASSLGTGGTEAFF. The chain employs TRBV12-3 or TRBV12-4 and TRBJ1-1; TCRdb selects TRBD1, and the lack of DNA leaves this call unchecked. The CDR3 totals 14 residues.

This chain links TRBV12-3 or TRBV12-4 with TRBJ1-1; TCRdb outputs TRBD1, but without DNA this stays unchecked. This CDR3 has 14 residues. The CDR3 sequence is CASSFDRGGTEAFF.

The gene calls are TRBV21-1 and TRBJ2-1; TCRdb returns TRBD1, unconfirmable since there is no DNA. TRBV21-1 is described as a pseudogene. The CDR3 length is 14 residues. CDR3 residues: CASSPPQRDSQQFF.